Here is one TCR beta chain with its context. These data come from a study of shared clonotypes between healthy human individuals. Germline CDR1 reads SNHLY; CDR2 reads FYNNEI. V shed 0 bases and J shed 6 bases, with 5 bases lying between them. The CDR3 runs to 13 residues. The test was conducted at deep level. The repertoire was sequenced with immunoSEQ multiplex PCR; TCRdb's copy has only in-frame clones and lacks some. This sample carries hundreds of thousands of clones, around two thirds of them seen once, and the ten largest clones take over 1.5%. This TCR was recovered from a woman aged 25 to 45 in good health. Sequencing input: memory CD4+ T cells sorted from blood. Subset meaning: CD45RA-negative fraction. V and J are TRBV2 and TRBJ1-4; D call uncertain. CDR3 DNA: TGTGCCAGCAGTGAAGCTGGGTATGAAAAACTGTTTTTT. Translated: CASSEAGYEKLFF. Based on the CDR3 plus reference TRBV2 and TRBJ1-4, the full variable domain is EPEVTQTPSHQVTQMGQEVILRCVPISNHLYFYWYRQILGQKVEFLVSFYNNEISEKSEIFDDQFSVERPDGSNFTLKIRSTKLEDSAMYFCASSEAGYEKLFFGSGTQLSVL.